The 22 T cell receptor beta chains below come from one sample, sequenced in a study of blood T cell repertoires in COVID-19. TCRdb's table, derived via immunoSEQ multiplex PCR, lists solely in-frame clones and lacks some. The sample shows 150,000 to 170,000 clones, around 83% of them seen only once. The specimen sequenced was peripheral blood. Source of these receptors: a woman aged 55-69 years with COVID-19, enrolled during active disease.

This clone came up once. V and J are TRBV5-1 and TRBJ1-2; no firm D call. The CDR3 consists of 14 residues. Trimming took off 5 bases at V and 0 bases at J, with 11 bases between the two ends. Germline assignment: CDR1 SGHRS and CDR2 YFSETQ. CDR3 coding DNA: TGCGCCAGCAGACCCCGGCTAGCTAACTATGGCTACACCTTC. Translated: CASRPRLANYGYTF.

The chain couples TRBV19 to TRBJ2-1; TRBD1 is a possible D gene (5 bases). The ends were cut back, 4 bases at V and 0 bases at J, with 13 bases in the middle. The germline V gene has CDR1 LNHDA and CDR2 SQIVND (reference sequence). The CDR3 runs 16 residues. CDR3 loop: CASSRRQSSSYNEQFF. The CDR3 coding sequence is TGTGCCAGTAGTAGAAGACAGTCTAGCTCCTACAATGAGCAGTTCTTC.

The genes are TRBV7-8 and TRBJ2-1, with 10 bases identical to TRBD2. CDR1 is SGHVS, CDR2 FQNEAQ, per germline. The CDR3 has 15 amino acids. Germline trimming cut 2 bases from V and 7 bases from J; bases unmatched to any gene: 5. For the CDR3, the DNA is TGTGCCAGCAGCTTACGGACTAGCGGCAATAATGAGCAGTTCTTC. Its protein product is CASSLRTSGNNEQFF.

As concerns this clone: Other DNA sequences of this sample code for an identical CDR3. The chain employs TRBV11-2 and TRBJ2-5; 12 bases agree with TRBD2. Germline CDR1 and CDR2: SGHAT and FQNNGV. J was trimmed by 4 bases and V by 5 bases; bases with no gene match: 2. This CDR3 is 14 amino acids long. The CDR3 region is CASSPSGRGETQYF. The CDR3 DNA reads TGTGCCAGCAGCCCTAGCGGGAGGGGAGAGACCCAGTACTTC.

The chain employs TRBV3-1 (or the pseudogene TRBV3-2) and TRBJ1-2; D is unclear. Trimming stripped 0 bases from V and 4 bases from J, with 18 bases between. The CDR3 extends over 17 amino acids. Germline values: CDR1 LGHDT, CDR2 YNNKEL (reference sequence). In nucleotides, the CDR3 is TGTGCCAGCAGCCAAGATGGTGCAGCCTATGGAGGCTATGGCTACACCTTC. This encodes CASSQDGAAYGGYGYTF.

This clone was seen only once. V gene TRBV15 combines with J gene TRBJ2-5; D unresolved. Trimming took off 0 bases at V and 2 bases at J, with 10 bases between the two ends. The CDR3 covers 15 residues. Germline V CDR1 and CDR2: LNHNV, YYDKDF (reference sequence). The CDR3, as DNA: TGTGCCACCAGCAGAGATCTTGGCCAGCAAGAGACCCAGTACTTC. As protein: CATSRDLGQQETQYF. Using reference TRBV15 and TRBJ2-5 for the parts outside the CDR3, the full variable domain is DAMVIQNPRYQVTQFGKPVTLSCSQTLNHNVMYWYQQKSSQAPKLLFHYYDKDFNNEADTPDNFQSRRPNTSFCFLDIRSPGLGDTAMYLCATSRDLGQQETQYFGPGTRLLVL.

J is TRBJ2-3 and V is TRBV6-4; TRBD2 matches 9 bases. The V segment lost 6 bases and the J segment 2 bases; nucleotides outside the gene matches: 6. Germline V gene data show CDR1 as MRHNA and CDR2 as SNTAGT. The CDR3 length is 15 residues. This CDR3 is CASRETSGSTDTQYF. CDR3 in DNA: TGTGCCAGCAGAGAGACTAGCGGATCCACAGATACGCAGTATTTT.

The V and J genes are TRBV18 and TRBJ2-7; TRBD2 agrees at 7 bases. The length of the CDR3 is 13 residues. J gave up 7 bases and V 4 bases, and 7 bases lay outside the gene matches. CDR1 is KGHSH, CDR2 LQKENI, per germline. The CDR3, as DNA: TGTGCCAGCTCACTGCAGGGAGGGAGTGAGCAGTACGTC. This translates into CASSLQGGSEQYV.

This sequence joins TRBV11-2 and TRBJ1-4; D unresolved. V was cut by 0 bases and J by 4 bases, with 9 bases left in between. This CDR3 is 15 amino acids long. CDR1 SGHAT and CDR2 FQNNGV come from the germline V gene. The CDR3 here is CASSLDSGFNEKLFF. Written as DNA, the CDR3 is TGTGCCAGCAGCTTAGATTCGGGATTTAATGAAAAACTGTTTTTT.

This clone was detected only a few times. The J gene is TRBJ1-1, the V gene TRBV3-1 (or the pseudogene TRBV3-2); 7 bases agree with TRBD1. The germline V gene has CDR1 LGHDT and CDR2 YNNKEL (reference sequence). V lost 4 bases to trimming and J lost 4 bases; unmatched junction nucleotides: 6. The CDR3 is made up of 14 amino acids. CDR3 DNA sequence: TGTGCCAGCAGCCCCAGGGGGTTCGGCACTGAAGCTTTCTTT. Translated: CASSPRGFGTEAFF.

This clone was seen once. The chain links TRBV4-2 to TRBJ1-5; TRBD1 agrees at 7 bases. Germline V CDR1 and CDR2: LGHNA, YNFKEQ. This CDR3 is built from 15 residues. Trimming at V came to 1 base and at J to 4 bases, leaving 4 bases not matched to a gene. The CDR3 here is CASSQVGTENQPQHF. The CDR3 DNA sequence: TGTGCCAGCAGCCAAGTCGGGACAGAGAATCAGCCCCAGCATTTT.

This sequence joins TRBV4-1 and TRBJ1-1, with a weak D call TRBD1 (6 bases). V was pared by 1 base and J by 7 bases, with 13 bases between. The germline gives CDR1 MGHRA, CDR2 YSYEKL. The CDR3 totals 14 residues. CDR3 amino acids: CASSQATSGVEAFF. The CDR3 nucleotides read TGCGCCAGCAGCCAAGCCACTTCAGGGGTTGAAGCTTTCTTT.

The rearrangement uses TRBV28 and TRBJ2-5; 14 bases fit TRBD2. The CDR3 totals 16 residues. CDR1 is MDHEN, CDR2 SYDVKM, per germline. J gave up 5 bases and V 5 bases, and 7 bases lay outside the gene matches. The CDR3 spells CASSRLAGGPGETQYF. The CDR3 DNA is TGTGCCAGCAGTCGACTAGCGGGAGGGCCGGGGGAGACCCAGTACTTC.

CDR3 in amino acids: CASSREGSNQPQHF. The CDR3 DNA reads TGTGCCAGCAGTCGGGAGGGGAGCAATCAGCCCCAGCATTTT. V is TRBV2 and J is TRBJ1-5; D is possibly TRBD1 (5 bases). V was cut by 5 bases and J by 1 base, with 9 bases left in between. Germline V CDR1 and CDR2: SNHLY, FYNNEI. The length of the CDR3 is 14 residues.

This clone has only one observation. The J gene is TRBJ2-1, the V gene TRBV7-3; tentative D call: TRBD1 (6 bases). Germline V gives CDR1 SGHTA, CDR2 FQGTGA. V lost 5 bases and J lost 5, with 10 bases in between. This CDR3 contains 13 residues. CDR3 nucleotide sequence: TGTGCCAGCAGCATCGGGACAAACAATGAGCAGTTCTTC. Translation gives CASSIGTNNEQFF.

The chain carries TRBV5-1 and TRBJ2-5, with 16 bases fitting TRBD2. The CDR3 consists of 18 residues. Germline values: CDR1 SGHRS, CDR2 YFSETQ. After removal of 4 bases from V and 4 bases from J, the junction contained 10 bases not matched to a gene. The CDR3 sequence: CASSLGLAGGPVGETQYF. The CDR3 nucleotides are TGCGCCAGCAGCCTGGGACTAGCGGGGGGGCCGGTCGGAGAGACCCAGTACTTC.

V gene TRBV11-1 combines with J gene TRBJ2-1; no clear D. CDR3 size: 8 residues. Germline loops: CDR1 SGHAT, CDR2 FQDESV (reference sequence). Trimming shortened V by 5 bases and J by 15 bases, and 5 bases separated the two germline ends. The DNA for the CDR3 is TGTGCCAGCAGCCTCTGGTTCTTC. Translation: CASSLWFF.

The chain recombines TRBV5-1 with TRBJ1-1; D unclear. This CDR3 is 14 amino acids long. V was clipped by 4 bases and J by 5 bases, with 15 bases between them. CDR1 is SGHRS and CDR2 is YFSETQ in the germline V gene. The CDR3 region is CASSPESGWTEAFF. CDR3 DNA: TGCGCCAGCAGCCCGGAGTCGGGGTGGACTGAAGCTTTCTTT.

The chain is built from TRBV19 and TRBJ2-7; possible D gene TRBD1, 5 bases. CDR3 length: 16 amino acids. The germline V gene encodes CDR1 LNHDA and CDR2 SQIVND (reference sequence). The V end was cut by 6 bases, the J end by 1 base, with 19 bases between. CDR3 region: CASSDDGPGMSYEQYF. The CDR3 region has the DNA TGTGCCAGTAGCGATGATGGTCCAGGGATGTCCTACGAGCAGTACTTC.

This chain uses TRBV5-5 with TRBJ1-2, with D possibly TRBD1 on 6 matching bases. Trimming removed 3 bases at V and 4 bases at J, with 19 bases between. The germline gives CDR1 SGHKS, CDR2 YYEKEE (reference sequence). CDR3 length: 16 residues. The CDR3 spells CASSSGQGILSYGYTF. The CDR3 DNA sequence: TGTGCCAGCAGCTCTGGGCAGGGGATCTTGAGCTATGGCTACACCTTC.

This chain uses TRBV6-5 with TRBJ1-3; 7 bases are a match to TRBD1. V lost 5 bases, J lost 1 base, and 5 bases stayed unmatched. Germline-derived CDR1 and CDR2 are MNHEY and SVGAGI. The CDR3 has 15 amino acids. The CDR3 region is CASSPDRASGNTIYF. CDR3 nucleotides: TGTGCCAGCAGTCCTGACAGGGCGTCTGGAAACACCATATATTTT.

The chain employs TRBV14 and TRBJ2-2; possibly TRBD1 for D (6 bases). There are 16 residues in the CDR3. Germline-derived CDR1 and CDR2 are SGHDN and FVKESK. The V gene lost 3 bases and the J gene lost 4 bases, with 15 bases spanning the gap. CDR3 bases: TGTGCCAGCAGCCATCTACAGGGCTCCGGCACCGGGGAGCTGTTTTTT. Translating gives CASSHLQGSGTGELFF.